Listed here is a single T cell receptor beta chain. Its antigen is as yet unknown. This entry belongs to a study of PD-L1 blockade in urothelial cancer. Study-wide results and limits: Blood clones associated with the tumor expanded more at 3 weeks in durable-benefit patients.

Every PCR received spiked-in synthetic TCR analog templates. The protocol was immunoSEQ multiplex PCR, while the TCRdb copy is restricted to in-frame clones and leaves out a portion. The sample lists about 43,000 clones; 70% to 90% were seen once. This CDR3 is 17 amino acids long. Germline CDR1 and CDR2: SEHNR and FQNEAQ (reference sequence). Trimming removed 3 bases at V and 3 bases at J, with 21 bases between. The sequence came from an older woman with urothelial cancer. The chain has TRBV7-9 and TRBJ2-7, with D perhaps TRBD1 (7 bases). The sample here was PBMCs, taken around atezolizumab (anti-PD-L1) treatment. CDR3 nucleotides: TGTGCCAGCAGCTTTGTCCGATCAGGGGGGCCCTTCTACGAGCAGTACTTC. Amino acids: CASSFVRSGGPFYEQYF.